Listed below are T cell receptor beta chains from one sample, sequenced in a study of T cell changes during pregnancy in multiple sclerosis. Only in-frame clones appear in the TCRdb table, and some are missing; sequencing was by immunoSEQ multiplex PCR. This sample has approximately 83,000 clones, with roughly 93% found just once. Material: peripheral blood, obtained in the first trimester of pregnancy. The source of these receptors is a female donor with multiple sclerosis, enrolled in a pregnancy study. Both conserved end residues are part of each CDR3. A D gene is named only where the DNA matches it firmly. Not every row has a clone size; where given, it reads once, few, many or a size class.

TRBJ2-7 NA TRBD2 TRBV2 TGTGCCAGCAGTGGAGTAGCGGGGGGGGCCCCTCGTCAGTACTTC CASSGVAGGAPRQYF
TRBJ2-7 NA TRBD1 TRBV18 TGTGCCAGCTCACCACCGGGACAGGGCATTACCGCCCTCTACGAGCAGTACTTC CASSPPGQGITALYEQYF
TRBJ1-4 NA TRBD1 TRBV7-6 TGTGCCAGCAGCTTGACAGGGGGCCATGGGAATGAAAAACTGTTTTTT CASSLTGGHGNEKLFF
TRBJ2-3 NA TRBD2 TRBV28 TGTGCCAGCAGTTTATCTAGCGGGGGCCGATTAGATACGCAGTATTTT CASSLSSGGRLDTQYF
TRBJ2-3 NA TRBD2 TRBV7-7 TGTGCTAGCAGCTTAGAGGCCTTTGGCGGGGGAAGAGATACGCAGTATTTT CASSLEAFGGGRDTQYF
TRBJ1-1 NA NA TRBV6-1 TGTGCCAGCAGTGAAAGGGTCAGGGCTCTGAACACTGAAGCTTTCTTT CASSERVRALNTEAFF
TRBJ1-3 NA NA TRBV15 TGTGCCACCAGCAGAGACCCATTCTCTGGAAACACCATATATTTT CATSRDPFSGNTIYF
TRBJ1-2 NA TRBD1 TRBV5-1 TGCGCCAGCAGCTTGGGGGGACAGGGGGAATATCTCTATGGCTACACCTTC CASSLGGQGEYLYGYTF
TRBJ1-2 once NA TRBV6-5 TGTGCCAGTCGGGCAGGGGTCATTTTCTATGGCTACACCTTC CASRAGVIFYGYTF
TRBJ2-3 NA TRBD2 TRBV27 TGTGCCAGCAGTCCCCGTGCGTTGGCGGGGGGGCCGGATAAGACAGATACGCAGTATTTT CASSPRALAGGPDKTDTQYF
TRBJ2-7 NA NA TRBV12-5 TGTGCTAGTGGTTTTTTCGTAGGTGGACAGCCAAACTACGAGCAGTACTTC CASGFFVGGQPNYEQYF
TRBJ1-1 NA NA TRBV19 TGTGCCAGTAAAACAAGAGGAGACACTGAAGCTTTCTTT CASKTRGDTEAFF
TRBJ2-2 NA NA TRBV7-6 TGTGCCAGCACACCGAGGCGGGGTGGCAACACCGGGGAGCTGTTTTTT CASTPRRGGNTGELFF
TRBJ1-1 NA NA TRBV6-6 TGTGCCAGCAGTCCCAGACGGGGTTCGGGCACTGAAGCTTTCTTT CASSPRRGSGTEAFF
TRBJ2-2 NA TRBD1 TRBV2 TGTGCCAGCAGTGATGTGTCTGGACAGGGATTTGTTGCCGGGGAGCTGTTTTTT CASSDVSGQGFVAGELFF
TRBJ2-1 NA NA TRBV25-1 TGTGCCAGCAGTCCCCTTGAGAAACTACTCTTC CASSPLEKLLF
TRBJ2-7 few NA TRBV6-1 TGTGCCAGCAGTGTGGCAGGATCCTACGAGCAGTACTTC CASSVAGSYEQYF
TRBJ2-7 NA NA TRBV25-1 TGTGCCAGCAGCAGCGGGGACACGCCCTACGAGCAGTACTTC CASSSGDTPYEQYF
TRBJ2-3 NA TRBD2 TRBV5-1 TGCGCCAGCAGCTTGACTAGCGGGGGGGCCGTAGATACGCAGTATTTT CASSLTSGGAVDTQYF
TRBJ2-7 NA TRBD1 TRBV19 TGTGCCAGTAGTATAGCTGGGACAGCTTCCTACGAGCAGTACTTC CASSIAGTASYEQYF
TRBJ2-7 NA TRBD2 TRBV6-4 TGTGCCAGCAGGGGCGGGGGGATCCCTCTCCGGGAGCAGTACTTC CASRGGGIPLREQYF
TRBJ1-1 once NA TRBV5-1 TGCGCCAGCAGCTTGGACTGGCGGCCCACTGAAGCTTTCTTT CASSLDWRPTEAFF
TRBJ2-1 NA TRBD1 TRBV6-6 TGTGCCAGCAGTCCGACCGGGACAGAGTACAATGAGCAGTTCTTC CASSPTGTEYNEQFF
TRBJ1-5 NA TRBD1 TRBV11-2 TGTGCCAGCAGCCCGAGACGGACAGGTTGCCACGTTAGCAATCAGCCCCAGCATTTT CASSPRRTGCHVSNQPQHF
TRBJ2-2 NA TRBD2 TRBV9 TGTGCCAGCAGCTCCCCTAAAGCGGGGGGCACCGGGGAGCTGTTTTTT CASSSPKAGGTGELFF
TRBJ2-2 NA NA TRBV6-5 TGTGCCAGCAGTTACTCGGAGGGCCTCGGGGAGCTGTTTTTT CASSYSEGLGELFF
TRBJ2-7 NA NA TRBV5-1 TGCGCCAGCAGCTACCGGGACAAGACCTACGAGCAGTACTTC CASSYRDKTYEQYF
TRBJ2-7 NA NA TRBV6-1 TGTGCCAGCAGCGGGCGGGGCGCCAGCTACGAGCAGTACTTC CASSGRGASYEQYF
TRBJ2-7 NA NA TRBV19 TGTGCCAGTAGTACCTCTGGGGGGAGAGGCTACGAGCAGTACTTC CASSTSGGRGYEQYF
TRBJ2-7 NA NA TRBV9 TGTGCCAGCAGCCAGGACAGTCCCTACGAGCAGTACTTC CASSQDSPYEQYF
TRBJ2-2 NA TRBD2 TRBV9 TGTGCCAGCGGGAGGACTAGCGGCATACCGAACACCGGGGAGCTGTTTTTT CASGRTSGIPNTGELFF
TRBJ2-1 NA NA TRBV10-2 TGCGCCACCTCCCTAGTAGGTGAGCAGTTCTTC CATSLVGEQFF
TRBJ2-1 NA TRBD1 TRBV12-5 TGTGCTAGTGGTTTGTACGGGACAGGTGATTACAATGAGCAGTTCTTC CASGLYGTGDYNEQFF
TRBJ1-2 NA NA TRBV6-1 TGTGCCAGCAGTCCCACCGTGGGGCACAACTATGGCTACACCTTC CASSPTVGHNYGYTF